This T cell receptor (beta chain) comes out of a study of blood T cells in healthy people across ages. In the study overall: For every two T cells, template switching captured about one barcoded beta molecule. General study results and limits: A roughly linear age-dependent decrease characterized TCR beta diversity per million T cells.

Per sample, extraction of total RNA gave at least 5.5 micrograms in every case. On this clonotype: Its antigen remains unknown.

The V end lost 3 bases, the J end lost 13 bases, and 22 bases lay between the germline ends. This CDR3 has 14 amino acids. Germline assignment: CDR1 SQVTM and CDR2 ANQGSEA. Combining a sample-barcoded 5' primer with a J-beta primer mix, a second PCR ran for roughly 6 to 11 cycles. Using its own MiXCR run on the 5' RACE reads, TCRdb lists one record per CDR3 protein. The sample has about 1.4 million distinct CDR3 sequences; around 59% are singletons. This clonotype originated in a man aged 18-30 years in good health. J is TRBJ2-4 and V is TRBV29-1, with D possibly being TRBD1 (5 bases). Input material: blood. This CDR3 reads CSVDGGRVYNEQYF. DNA for the CDR3: TGCAGCGTTGATGGCGGCAGGGTATACAATGAGCAGTACTTC.